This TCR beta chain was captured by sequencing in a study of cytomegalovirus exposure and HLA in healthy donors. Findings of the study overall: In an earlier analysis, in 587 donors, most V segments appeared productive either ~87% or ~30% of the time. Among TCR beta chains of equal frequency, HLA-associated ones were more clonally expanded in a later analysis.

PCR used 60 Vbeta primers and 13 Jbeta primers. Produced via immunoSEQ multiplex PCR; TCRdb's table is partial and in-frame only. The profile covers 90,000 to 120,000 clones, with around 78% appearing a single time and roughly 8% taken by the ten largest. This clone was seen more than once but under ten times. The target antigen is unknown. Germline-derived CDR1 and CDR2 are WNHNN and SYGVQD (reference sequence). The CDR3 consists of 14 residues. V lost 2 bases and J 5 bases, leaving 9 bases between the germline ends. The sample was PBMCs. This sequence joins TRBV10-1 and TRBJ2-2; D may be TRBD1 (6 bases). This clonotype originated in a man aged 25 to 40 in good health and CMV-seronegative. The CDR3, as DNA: TGCGCCAGCAGTGAGACGAGGGGGACCGGGGAGCTGTTTTTT. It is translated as CASSETRGTGELFF.